The T cell receptor beta chain described here comes from a study of human T cells and chemical hapten exposure. Overall study context: Patch tests containing 0.01% DPC, applied to the upper back, were read at 6 days.

MiXCR, applied by TCRdb to the RACE reads, yields one record per CDR3 protein. The table has around 360,000 distinct CDR3 sequences, just under 6.5% seen once. In this sample, this clonotype turned up a few times. The target antigen is unknown. Study-level points and caveats: Among TCRs, those above 1 in 1000 frequency were unaffected by DPC sensitization.

This CDR3 has 14 residues. CDR1 and CDR2 (germline): MNHEY, SVGEGT. V lost 1 base and J lost 1, with 7 bases in between. Time point reported: patch test 2, 6 weeks after DPC sensitization. Treatment specified: therapeutic diphenylcyclopropenone sensitization with weekly scalp DPC. Researchers sampled blood before each patch test went on. Sequenced here: whole blood, sampled in connection with sensitization to the hapten diphenylcyclopropenone (DPC). The gene calls are TRBV6-2 or TRBV6-3 and TRBJ2-5; TRBD1 might be the D (6 bases). This TCR was sampled from a woman between 18 and 29 years old with alopecia areata. Some clones in this sample may be carry-over from other donors' samples. The CDR3 sequence: CASSYLGGQETQYF. The CDR3 nucleotides are TGTGCCAGCAGTTACTTAGGGGGCCAAGAGACCCAGTACTTC.